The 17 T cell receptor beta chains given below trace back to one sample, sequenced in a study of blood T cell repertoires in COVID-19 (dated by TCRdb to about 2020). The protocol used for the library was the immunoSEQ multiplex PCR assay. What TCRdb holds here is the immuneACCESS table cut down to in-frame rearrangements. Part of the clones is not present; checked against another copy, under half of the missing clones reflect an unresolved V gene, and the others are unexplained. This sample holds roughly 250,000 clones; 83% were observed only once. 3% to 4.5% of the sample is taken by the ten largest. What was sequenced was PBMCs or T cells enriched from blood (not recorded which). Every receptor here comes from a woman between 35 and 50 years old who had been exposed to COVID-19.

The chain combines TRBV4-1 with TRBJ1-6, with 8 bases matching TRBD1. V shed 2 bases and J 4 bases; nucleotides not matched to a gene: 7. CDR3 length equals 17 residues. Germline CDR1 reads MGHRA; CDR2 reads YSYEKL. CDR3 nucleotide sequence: TGCGCCAGCAGCCAACTGACAGGGGCTAATTATAATTCACCCCTCCACTTT. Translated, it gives CASSQLTGANYNSPLHF.

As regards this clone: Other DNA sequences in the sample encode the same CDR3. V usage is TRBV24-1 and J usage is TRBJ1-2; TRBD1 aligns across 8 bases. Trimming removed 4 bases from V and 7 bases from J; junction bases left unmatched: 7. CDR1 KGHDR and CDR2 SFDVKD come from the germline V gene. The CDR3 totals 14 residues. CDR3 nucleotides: TGTGCCACCAGTGACACCGGGACAGGCGGTGGCTACACCTTC. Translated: CATSDTGTGGGYTF.

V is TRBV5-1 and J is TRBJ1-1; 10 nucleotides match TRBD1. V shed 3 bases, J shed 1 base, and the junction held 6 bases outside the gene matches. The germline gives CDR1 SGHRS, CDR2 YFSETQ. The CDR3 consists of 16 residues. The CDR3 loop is CASSYAGQGTNTEAFF. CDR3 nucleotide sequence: TGCGCCAGCAGCTACGCGGGACAGGGGACGAACACTGAAGCTTTCTTT.

CDR3 residues: CASSQGGPGTAFNQPQHF. CDR3 nucleotide sequence: TGTGCCAGCAGCCAAGGGGGCCCCGGGACAGCGTTCAATCAGCCCCAGCATTTT. The rearrangement joins TRBV3-1 (or the pseudogene TRBV3-2) to TRBJ1-5; 7 nucleotides line up with TRBD1. Germline CDR1 reads LGHDT; CDR2 reads YNNKEL (reference sequence). The trim removed 1 base at V and 3 bases at J, leaving 12 bases unmatched. The CDR3 totals 18 residues.

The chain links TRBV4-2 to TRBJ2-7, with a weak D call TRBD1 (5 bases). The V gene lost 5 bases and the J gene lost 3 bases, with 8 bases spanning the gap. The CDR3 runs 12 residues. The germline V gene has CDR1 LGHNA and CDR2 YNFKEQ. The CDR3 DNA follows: TGTGCCAGCAGCTCGCAGGGCTACGAGCAGTACTTC. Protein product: CASSSQGYEQYF.

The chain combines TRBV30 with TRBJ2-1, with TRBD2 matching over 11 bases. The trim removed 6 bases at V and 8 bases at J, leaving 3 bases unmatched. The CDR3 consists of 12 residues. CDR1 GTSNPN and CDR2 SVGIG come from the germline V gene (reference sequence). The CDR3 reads CACSGGAYEQFF. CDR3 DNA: TGTGCCTGTAGCGGGGGGGCCTATGAGCAGTTCTTC.

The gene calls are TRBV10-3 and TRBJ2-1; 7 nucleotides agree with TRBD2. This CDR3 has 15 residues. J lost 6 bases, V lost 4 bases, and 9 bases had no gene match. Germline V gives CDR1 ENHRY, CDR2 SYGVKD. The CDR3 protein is CAISVGEGRTNEQFF. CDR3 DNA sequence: TGTGCCATCAGTGTCGGGGAGGGGAGGACCAATGAGCAGTTCTTC.

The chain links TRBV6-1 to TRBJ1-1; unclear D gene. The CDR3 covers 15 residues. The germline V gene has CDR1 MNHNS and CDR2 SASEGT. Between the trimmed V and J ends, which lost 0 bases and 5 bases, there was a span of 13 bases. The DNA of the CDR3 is TGTGCCAGCAGTGAAGCCGCGAATGGAGGAACTGAAGCTTTCTTT. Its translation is CASSEAANGGTEAFF.

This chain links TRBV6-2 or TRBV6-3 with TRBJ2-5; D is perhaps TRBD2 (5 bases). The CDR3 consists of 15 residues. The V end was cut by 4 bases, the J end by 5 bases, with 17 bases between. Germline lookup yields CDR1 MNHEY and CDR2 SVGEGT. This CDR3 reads CASSSQASRRETQYF. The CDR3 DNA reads TGTGCCAGCAGTTCCCAGGCTAGCCGGCGGGAGACCCAGTACTTC.

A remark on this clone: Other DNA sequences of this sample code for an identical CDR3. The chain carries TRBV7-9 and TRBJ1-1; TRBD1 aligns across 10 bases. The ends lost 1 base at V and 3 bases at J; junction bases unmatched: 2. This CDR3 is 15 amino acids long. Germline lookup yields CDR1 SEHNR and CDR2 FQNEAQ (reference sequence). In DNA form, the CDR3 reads TGTGCCAGCAGCTTAGGGGGACAGGGGTACACTGAAGCTTTCTTT. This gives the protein CASSLGGQGYTEAFF.

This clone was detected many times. CDR3 in amino acids: CAWATGTGGEKLFF. Here the CDR3 DNA reads TGTGCCTGGGCGACCGGGACAGGGGGTGAAAAACTGTTTTTT. The chain links TRBV30 to TRBJ1-4; 11 nucleotides match TRBD1. V dropped 5 bases and J dropped 7; count of bases not matched to a gene: 6. The CDR3 is made up of 14 amino acids. CDR1 GTSNPN and CDR2 SVGIG come from the germline V gene (reference sequence).

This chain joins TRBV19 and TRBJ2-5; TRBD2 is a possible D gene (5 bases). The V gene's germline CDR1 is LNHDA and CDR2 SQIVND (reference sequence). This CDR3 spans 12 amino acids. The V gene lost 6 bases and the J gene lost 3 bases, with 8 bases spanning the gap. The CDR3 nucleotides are TGTGCCAGTAGCCGGACTGAAGAGACCCAGTACTTC. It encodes CASSRTEETQYF.

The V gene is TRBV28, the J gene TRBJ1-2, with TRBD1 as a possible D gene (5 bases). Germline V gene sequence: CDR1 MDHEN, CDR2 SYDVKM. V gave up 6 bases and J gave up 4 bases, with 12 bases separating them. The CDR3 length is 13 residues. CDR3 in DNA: TGTGCCAGCAGCCCGGGGGGGGTCTATGGCTACACCTTC. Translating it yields CASSPGGVYGYTF.

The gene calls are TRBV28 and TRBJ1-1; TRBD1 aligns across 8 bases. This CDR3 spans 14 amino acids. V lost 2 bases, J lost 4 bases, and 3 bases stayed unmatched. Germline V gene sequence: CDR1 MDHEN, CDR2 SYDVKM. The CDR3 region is CASSLQGAVTEAFF. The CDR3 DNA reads TGTGCCAGCAGTTTACAGGGGGCTGTCACTGAAGCTTTCTTT.

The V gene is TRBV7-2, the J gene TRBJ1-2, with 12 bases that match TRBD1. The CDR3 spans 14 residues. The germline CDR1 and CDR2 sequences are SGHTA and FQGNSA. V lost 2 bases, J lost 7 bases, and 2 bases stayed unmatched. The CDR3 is CASSLRDRGLGYTF. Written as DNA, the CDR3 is TGTGCCAGCAGCTTAAGGGACAGGGGGCTTGGCTACACCTTC.

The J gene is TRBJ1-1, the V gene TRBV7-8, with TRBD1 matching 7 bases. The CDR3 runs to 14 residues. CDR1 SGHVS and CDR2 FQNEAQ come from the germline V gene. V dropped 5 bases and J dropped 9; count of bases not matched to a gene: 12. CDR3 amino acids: CASSTTQSDRKAFF. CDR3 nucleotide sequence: TGTGCCAGCAGCACCACCCAATCGGACAGGAAAGCTTTCTTT.

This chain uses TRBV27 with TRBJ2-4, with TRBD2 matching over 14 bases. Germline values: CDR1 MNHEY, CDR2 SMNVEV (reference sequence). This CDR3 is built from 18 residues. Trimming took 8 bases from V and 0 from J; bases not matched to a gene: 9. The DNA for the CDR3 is TGTGCCAGCGGACCGGGACTAGCGGGGGCCCTAGCCAAAAACATTCAGTACTTC. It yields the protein CASGPGLAGALAKNIQYF.